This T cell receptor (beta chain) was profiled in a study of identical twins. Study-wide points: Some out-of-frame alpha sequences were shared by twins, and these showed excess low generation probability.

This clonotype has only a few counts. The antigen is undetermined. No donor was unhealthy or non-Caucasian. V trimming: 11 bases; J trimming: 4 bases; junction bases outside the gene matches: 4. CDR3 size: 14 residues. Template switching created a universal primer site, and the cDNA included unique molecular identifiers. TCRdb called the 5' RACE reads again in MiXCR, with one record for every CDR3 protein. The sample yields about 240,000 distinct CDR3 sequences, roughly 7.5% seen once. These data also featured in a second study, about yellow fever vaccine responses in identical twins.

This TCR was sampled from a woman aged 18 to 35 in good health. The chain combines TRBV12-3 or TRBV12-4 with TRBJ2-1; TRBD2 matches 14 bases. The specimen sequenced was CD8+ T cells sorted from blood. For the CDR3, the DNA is TGTGCCGGGACTAGCGGGAGCGTTTACAATGAGCAGTTCTTC. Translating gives CAGTSGSVYNEQFF.